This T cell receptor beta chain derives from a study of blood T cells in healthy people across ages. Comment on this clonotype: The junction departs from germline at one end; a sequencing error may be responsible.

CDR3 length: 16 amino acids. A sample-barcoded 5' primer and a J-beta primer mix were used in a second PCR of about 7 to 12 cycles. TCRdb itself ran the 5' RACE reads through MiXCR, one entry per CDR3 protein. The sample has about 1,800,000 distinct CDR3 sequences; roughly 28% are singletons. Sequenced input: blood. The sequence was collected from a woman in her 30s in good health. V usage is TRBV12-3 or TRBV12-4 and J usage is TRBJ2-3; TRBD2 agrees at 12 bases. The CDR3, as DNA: TGTGTCAGCAGGTCCCCCCTAGCGGGGGGGGCAGATACGCAGTATTTT. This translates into CVSRSPLAGGADTQYF.